A selection of T cell receptor beta chains follows, all from one sample in a study of CD8 T cells in Susac syndrome. TCRdb re-derived calls from the immunoSEQ multiplex PCR reads in MiXCR, one entry per CDR3 protein. Counted here are under 85,000 distinct CDR3 sequences, approximately 93% occurring once; the ten biggest clones make up under 0.6%. Sample: CD8+ T cells from PBMCs. The source is a human donor with multiple sclerosis. CDR3s include the opening cysteine and the closing phenylalanine or tryptophan. Fields, in order: CDR3 protein, CDR3 DNA, V gene, D gene, J gene, clone size. D genes are given only for firm matches. The size of a clone is reported for some rows only, either as once, few or many, or as a class for expanded clones.

CDR3aa: CASSPFPNEQFF
CDR3nt: TGTGCCAGCAGCCCGTTCCCCAATGAGCAGTTCTTC
v_gene: TRBV11-2
d_gene: -
j_gene: TRBJ2-1
abundance: -

CDR3aa: CSVEPGQGNTEAFF
CDR3nt: TGCAGCGTTGAACCGGGACAGGGGAACACTGAAGCTTTCTTT
v_gene: TRBV29-1
d_gene: TRBD1
j_gene: TRBJ1-1
abundance: -

CDR3aa: CASSPRGGGQPQHF
CDR3nt: TGTGCCAGCAGCCCAAGGGGGGGCGGACAGCCCCAGCATTTT
v_gene: TRBV28
d_gene: -
j_gene: TRBJ1-5
abundance: -

CDR3aa: CASSLSRGIKVYEQYF
CDR3nt: TGTGCCAGCAGTTTATCGCGCGGAATTAAAGTCTACGAGCAGTACTTC
v_gene: TRBV27
d_gene: -
j_gene: TRBJ2-7
abundance: once

CDR3aa: CSVSTGGGQPQHF
CDR3nt: TGCAGCGTCTCCACAGGGGGAGGTCAGCCCCAGCATTTT
v_gene: TRBV29-1
d_gene: TRBD1
j_gene: TRBJ1-5
abundance: once

CDR3aa: CASSFGAQETQYF
CDR3nt: TGTGCCAGCAGCTTTGGAGCACAAGAGACCCAGTACTTC
v_gene: TRBV5-4
d_gene: -
j_gene: TRBJ2-5
abundance: -

CDR3aa: CASSEGSGGYEQFF
CDR3nt: TGTGCCAGTAGTGAGGGTAGCGGGGGGTATGAGCAGTTCTTC
v_gene: TRBV19
d_gene: TRBD2
j_gene: TRBJ2-1
abundance: -

CDR3aa: CASSQEGSGFQTQYF
CDR3nt: TGTGCCAGCAGCCAAGAGGGGTCGGGGTTCCAGACCCAGTACTTC
v_gene: TRBV3-1
d_gene: -
j_gene: TRBJ2-5
abundance: -

CDR3aa: CSARDFWGLAPSDSYEQYF
CDR3nt: TGCAGTGCTAGAGATTTTTGGGGACTAGCGCCATCAGACTCCTACGAGCAGTACTTC
v_gene: TRBV20-1
d_gene: TRBD2
j_gene: TRBJ2-7
abundance: -

CDR3aa: CSVRTEVNTEAFF
CDR3nt: TGCAGCGTTAGGACGGAAGTGAACACTGAAGCTTTCTTT
v_gene: TRBV29-1
d_gene: -
j_gene: TRBJ1-1
abundance: -

CDR3aa: CASSFTGGWDQPQHF
CDR3nt: TGTGCCAGCAGTTTTACGGGGGGATGGGATCAGCCCCAGCATTTT
v_gene: TRBV12-3/TRBV12-4
d_gene: -
j_gene: TRBJ1-5
abundance: -

CDR3aa: CASSLGQGAPYEQYF
CDR3nt: TGTGCCAGCAGTTTAGGGCAGGGGGCTCCCTACGAGCAGTACTTC
v_gene: TRBV27
d_gene: TRBD1
j_gene: TRBJ2-7
abundance: -

CDR3aa: CASSPGFADTQYF
CDR3nt: TGTGCCAGCTCACCGGGGTTTGCAGATACGCAGTATTTT
v_gene: TRBV18
d_gene: -
j_gene: TRBJ2-3
abundance: -

CDR3aa: CSAREWAGAYNQPQHF
CDR3nt: TGCAGTGCTAGAGAATGGGCAGGTGCCTACAATCAGCCCCAGCATTTT
v_gene: TRBV20-1
d_gene: -
j_gene: TRBJ1-5
abundance: -

CDR3aa: CAWSEMADYEAFF
CDR3nt: TGTGCCTGGAGTGAGATGGCAGACTATGAAGCTTTCTTT
v_gene: TRBV30
d_gene: -
j_gene: TRBJ1-1
abundance: -

CDR3aa: CSASASGGPLVYEQYF
CDR3nt: TGCAGTGCTAGTGCTTCTGGAGGCCCCTTAGTTTACGAGCAGTACTTC
v_gene: TRBV20-1
d_gene: -
j_gene: TRBJ2-7
abundance: -

CDR3aa: CASSYDGRTEAFF
CDR3nt: TGTGCCAGCAGCTACGACGGGCGGACTGAAGCTTTCTTT
v_gene: TRBV9
d_gene: -
j_gene: TRBJ1-1
abundance: -

CDR3aa: CASSVGWDTEAFF
CDR3nt: TGTGCCAGCAGCGTAGGTTGGGACACTGAAGCTTTCTTT
v_gene: TRBV9
d_gene: -
j_gene: TRBJ1-1
abundance: -

CDR3aa: CASSTGLVLTF
CDR3nt: TGTGCCAGCAGCACCGGACTTGTCCTGACTTTC
v_gene: TRBV5-6
d_gene: -
j_gene: TRBJ2-6
abundance: -

CDR3aa: CASSIDWTSYEQYF
CDR3nt: TGTGCCAGTAGTATAGATTGGACATCTTACGAGCAGTACTTC
v_gene: TRBV19
d_gene: -
j_gene: TRBJ2-7
abundance: -

CDR3aa: CASSQWEGNIQYF
CDR3nt: TGCGCCAGCAGCCAATGGGAGGGAAACATTCAGTACTTC
v_gene: TRBV4-1
d_gene: TRBD2
j_gene: TRBJ2-4
abundance: -

CDR3aa: CASSSLTYGHDEQFF
CDR3nt: TGTGCCAGCAGCTCTCTTACCTATGGACACGATGAGCAGTTCTTC
v_gene: TRBV7-9
d_gene: -
j_gene: TRBJ2-1
abundance: -

CDR3aa: CASSPYNIADTQYF
CDR3nt: TGTGCCAGCAGCCCGTATAACATAGCAGATACGCAGTATTTT
v_gene: TRBV7-3
d_gene: -
j_gene: TRBJ2-3
abundance: -

CDR3aa: CASSQDRGWMETQYF
CDR3nt: TGTGCCAGCAGCCAAGATCGGGGCTGGATGGAGACCCAGTACTTC
v_gene: TRBV14
d_gene: -
j_gene: TRBJ2-5
abundance: -

CDR3aa: CSVRHVSEQYF
CDR3nt: TGCAGCGTTCGTCATGTCAGCGAGCAGTACTTC
v_gene: TRBV29-1
d_gene: -
j_gene: TRBJ2-7
abundance: -

CDR3aa: CATSARVASYNEQFF
CDR3nt: TGTGCCACCAGCGCCCGGGTAGCCTCCTACAATGAGCAGTTCTTC
v_gene: TRBV15
d_gene: -
j_gene: TRBJ2-1
abundance: -

CDR3aa: CASTLNLGEVADTQYF
CDR3nt: TGTGCCAGCACGCTAAACCTTGGGGAGGTGGCAGATACGCAGTATTTT
v_gene: TRBV13
d_gene: -
j_gene: TRBJ2-3
abundance: -

CDR3aa: CSANQLTENTEAFF
CDR3nt: TGCAGTGCTAACCAACTGACGGAGAACACTGAAGCTTTCTTT
v_gene: TRBV20-1
d_gene: -
j_gene: TRBJ1-1
abundance: -

CDR3aa: CAWTMGQQNTEAFF
CDR3nt: TGTGCCTGGACTATGGGACAGCAGAACACTGAAGCTTTCTTT
v_gene: TRBV30
d_gene: TRBD1
j_gene: TRBJ1-1
abundance: -

CDR3aa: CASSDGHDLRGNIQYF
CDR3nt: TGTGCCAGCAGCGACGGCCACGACCTTCGGGGAAACATTCAGTACTTC
v_gene: TRBV7-2
d_gene: -
j_gene: TRBJ2-4
abundance: once

CDR3aa: CASSPRTGAAPGEKLFF
CDR3nt: TGCGCCAGCAGTCCCCGGACAGGGGCCGCCCCGGGAGAAAAACTGTTTTTT
v_gene: TRBV23-1
d_gene: TRBD1
j_gene: TRBJ1-4
abundance: -

CDR3aa: CASSLGDPGLNQPQHF
CDR3nt: TGTGCCAGCAGTTTGGGGGACCCAGGGTTGAATCAGCCCCAGCATTTT
v_gene: TRBV27
d_gene: -
j_gene: TRBJ1-5
abundance: once

CDR3aa: CASSYDDGGDTEAFF
CDR3nt: TGTGCCAGCAGTTACGACGACGGGGGGGACACTGAAGCTTTCTTT
v_gene: TRBV6-5
d_gene: -
j_gene: TRBJ1-1
abundance: -

CDR3aa: CASSPPPPWAESYEQYF
CDR3nt: TGTGCCAGCAGCCCCCCTCCCCCCTGGGCCGAGTCCTACGAGCAGTACTTC
v_gene: TRBV7-8
d_gene: -
j_gene: TRBJ2-7
abundance: -

CDR3aa: CSAGTGGATEAFF
CDR3nt: TGCAGTGCGGGGACAGGGGGGGCGACTGAAGCTTTCTTT
v_gene: TRBV20-1
d_gene: TRBD1
j_gene: TRBJ1-1
abundance: -

CDR3aa: CSANPFTYEQYF
CDR3nt: TGCAGTGCTAATCCCTTTACCTACGAGCAGTACTTC
v_gene: TRBV20-1
d_gene: -
j_gene: TRBJ2-7
abundance: -

CDR3aa: CSVVGLTTVNEQFF
CDR3nt: TGCAGCGTTGTAGGGCTCACCACTGTGAATGAGCAGTTCTTC
v_gene: TRBV29-1
d_gene: -
j_gene: TRBJ2-1
abundance: -

CDR3aa: CSVKPRAALMNEKLFF
CDR3nt: TGCAGTGTTAAACCCCGGGCAGCCTTAATGAATGAAAAACTGTTTTTT
v_gene: TRBV20-1
d_gene: -
j_gene: TRBJ1-4
abundance: -

CDR3aa: CATSRAGGSSYEQYF
CDR3nt: TGTGCCACCAGCAGGGCGGGCGGAAGCTCCTACGAGCAGTACTTC
v_gene: TRBV15
d_gene: -
j_gene: TRBJ2-7
abundance: -

CDR3aa: CASSTTVNTEAFF
CDR3nt: TGCGCCAGCAGCACCACAGTGAACACTGAAGCTTTCTTT
v_gene: TRBV5-1
d_gene: -
j_gene: TRBJ1-1
abundance: -

CDR3aa: CASASTGLNQPQHF
CDR3nt: TGTGCCAGCGCTTCCACAGGCCTGAATCAGCCCCAGCATTTT
v_gene: TRBV2
d_gene: -
j_gene: TRBJ1-5
abundance: -

CDR3aa: CASSFWGDTEAFF
CDR3nt: TGCGCCAGCAGCTTTTGGGGTGACACTGAAGCTTTCTTT
v_gene: TRBV5-1
d_gene: -
j_gene: TRBJ1-1
abundance: -

CDR3aa: CASSSGLSQDSTDTQYF
CDR3nt: TGTGCCAGCAGTTCGGGACTATCCCAGGACTCTACAGATACGCAGTATTTT
v_gene: TRBV27
d_gene: TRBD2
j_gene: TRBJ2-3
abundance: once

CDR3aa: CASSPKSYTGELFF
CDR3nt: TGTGCCAGTAGTCCTAAGAGTTACACCGGGGAGCTGTTTTTT
v_gene: TRBV19
d_gene: -
j_gene: TRBJ2-2
abundance: -

CDR3aa: CASSATSNMGETQYF
CDR3nt: TGTGCCAGCAGCGCAACCTCGAACATGGGAGAGACCCAGTACTTC
v_gene: TRBV6-5
d_gene: -
j_gene: TRBJ2-5
abundance: -

CDR3aa: CASWTSGYYEQYF
CDR3nt: TGTGCCAGCTGGACTAGCGGATACTACGAGCAGTACTTC
v_gene: TRBV6-5
d_gene: TRBD2
j_gene: TRBJ2-7
abundance: -

CDR3aa: CASSQARVGYTF
CDR3nt: TGTGCCAGCAGCCAAGCTAGGGTTGGCTACACCTTC
v_gene: TRBV3-1
d_gene: -
j_gene: TRBJ1-2
abundance: -

CDR3aa: CASSPRDRGEQYF
CDR3nt: TGTGCCAGCAGCCCAAGAGACAGGGGCGAGCAGTACTTC
v_gene: TRBV7-8
d_gene: TRBD1
j_gene: TRBJ2-7
abundance: -

CDR3aa: CASRPGTEETQYF
CDR3nt: TGTGCCAGCAGGCCGGGGACCGAGGAGACCCAGTACTTC
v_gene: TRBV12-3/TRBV12-4
d_gene: -
j_gene: TRBJ2-5
abundance: -

CDR3aa: CASMMTGANTEAFF
CDR3nt: TGTGCCAGCATGATGACAGGGGCTAACACTGAAGCTTTCTTT
v_gene: TRBV6-6
d_gene: TRBD1
j_gene: TRBJ1-1
abundance: -

CDR3aa: CASSVGVDGDRGNIQYF
CDR3nt: TGTGCCAGCAGCGTAGGGGTCGATGGGGACAGGGGAAACATTCAGTACTTC
v_gene: TRBV9
d_gene: TRBD1
j_gene: TRBJ2-4
abundance: -

CDR3aa: CASSSGLKPYEQYF
CDR3nt: TGTGCCAGCAGCTCAGGACTCAAGCCCTACGAGCAGTACTTC
v_gene: TRBV13
d_gene: -
j_gene: TRBJ2-7
abundance: -

CDR3aa: CASSLAQGSSYEQYF
CDR3nt: TGTGCCAGCAGCTTGGCGCAGGGGAGCTCCTACGAGCAGTACTTC
v_gene: TRBV5-6
d_gene: -
j_gene: TRBJ2-7
abundance: -

CDR3aa: CASSFEAYNEQFF
CDR3nt: TGTGCCAGCAGCTTTGAGGCTTACAATGAGCAGTTCTTC
v_gene: TRBV7-6
d_gene: -
j_gene: TRBJ2-1
abundance: -